This TCR beta chain derives from a study of blood T cell repertoires in COVID-19. Overall study context: Acute and convalescent COVID-19 samples came from the United States, Italy and Spain. Sample material is recorded as cDNA or gDNA derived from T cells, B-cell-depleted T cells, or PBMCs.

The CDR3 length is 14 residues. From germline, CDR1 is SGDLS and CDR2 YYNGEE. Trimming cost V 6 bases and J 0 bases, with 11 bases left between them. Under the authors' procedure: Nucleated cell counts were estimated from reference gene primer amplification. Assay used: immunoSEQ multiplex PCR; TCRdb lists only in-frame clones, some missing. V and J calls and clone size come straight from that table; D and trimming were deduced from the DNA. The sample consists of some 190,000 clones, 76% of them appearing once. Sequences were obtained from peripheral blood. The chain recombines TRBV9 with TRBJ2-3; tentatively, D is TRBD2 (6 bases). This TCR came from a woman aged 45-60 years with active or convalescent COVID-19. The CDR3 loop is CASTKLASTDTQYF. CDR3 nucleotides: TGTGCCAGCACAAAGCTAGCGAGCACAGATACGCAGTATTTT. Complete variable domain (other parts from reference TRBV9 and TRBJ2-3): DSGVTQTPKHLITATGQRVTLRCSPRSGDLSVYWYQQSLDQGLQFLIQYYNGEERAKGNILERFSAQQFPDLHSELNLSSLELGDSALYFCASTKLASTDTQYFGPGTRLTVL.